The 24 T cell receptor beta chains below were found in one sample sequenced in a study of post-analysis software for immune sequencing data. Included in the TCR beta cDNA libraries were unique molecular identifiers. TCRdb re-analysed the PCR reads in MiXCR, keeping a single row per CDR3 protein. The sample lists about 460,000 distinct CDR3 sequences; roughly 45% were seen once. Their antigen targets remain unknown. Broader study findings: Controls had lower frequencies than patients of 4 or 5 TRBV segments, which included TRBV5-6, TRBV5-1 and TRBV20-1.

Source material: blood. These receptor sequences come from a girl aged 5 to 17 with multiple sclerosis.

The chain recombines TRBV30 with TRBJ1-2; D gene unclear. Germline-derived CDR1 and CDR2 are GTSNPN and SVGIG (reference sequence). The germline V and J ends were trimmed by 8 bases and 8 bases, with 12 bases remaining between them. The CDR3 runs to 10 residues. CDR3 in amino acids: CAREAGGYTF. The CDR3 DNA is TGTGCCCGTGAGGCGGGAGGCTACACCTTC.

This clonotype occurred once. A much larger clone lies a single base off, so this may be a read error. The chain combines TRBV6-6 with TRBJ2-7, with 9 bases matching TRBD1. Germline lookup yields CDR1 MNHNY and CDR2 SVGAGI (reference sequence). The CDR3 has 15 amino acids. The CDR3 DNA reads TGTGCCTGCAGTTCCCCCGACAGGGGGTTCTACGAGCAGTACTTC. Its translation: CACSSPDRGFYEQYF.

This clonotype was detected a few times. The chain recombines TRBV20-1 with TRBJ2-4, with 7 bases identical to TRBD2. V lost 1 base, J lost 11 bases, and 17 bases stayed unmatched. This CDR3 region has 16 residues. Germline V gene data show CDR1 as DFQATT and CDR2 as SNEGSKA (reference sequence). The CDR3 protein is CSARGGGTPSVRVQYF. The CDR3 DNA sequence: TGCAGTGCTAGAGGGGGGGGGACCCCCAGTGTGCGGGTTCAGTACTTC.

This clonotype was seen a few times. The rearrangement joins TRBV2 to TRBJ2-5; TRBD1 matches at 7 bases. The V segment lost 6 bases and the J segment 1 base; nucleotides outside the gene matches: 5. The CDR3 spans 14 residues. CDR1 is SNHLY and CDR2 is FYNNEI in the germline V gene. CDR3 in amino acids: CASRGDRVQETQYF. The CDR3 bases are TGTGCCAGCAGAGGTGACAGGGTCCAAGAGACCCAGTACTTC.

The V gene is TRBV15, the J gene TRBJ2-7; D ambiguous. The CDR3 has 13 residues. Trimming removed 2 bases from V and 3 bases from J, with 8 bases in between. Germline CDR1 reads LNHNV; CDR2 reads YYDKDF (reference sequence). CDR3: CATSRQTGYEQYF. The CDR3, as DNA: TGTGCCACCAGCAGACAGACTGGCTACGAGCAGTACTTC.

This clonotype showed up just a few times. V and J are TRBV7-2 and TRBJ2-7, with 11 bases identical to TRBD2. V shed 5 bases, J shed 1 base, and the junction held 16 bases outside the gene matches. From germline, CDR1 is SGHTA and CDR2 FQGNSA. The CDR3 extends over 19 amino acids. The CDR3 coding sequence is TGTGCCAGCAGCGAGATATCCGGTGGGACTAGCGGAGTATCCTACGAGCAGTACTTC. The encoded protein is CASSEISGGTSGVSYEQYF.

This clonotype was picked up many times. The rearrangement uses TRBV7-2 and TRBJ2-7; TRBD2 matches at 9 bases. This CDR3 spans 16 amino acids. V trimming: 4 bases; J trimming: 4 bases; junction bases outside the gene matches: 11. Germline lookup yields CDR1 SGHTA and CDR2 FQGNSA. This CDR3 is CASSSIAGEGGYEQYF. CDR3 nucleotide sequence: TGTGCCAGCAGCTCAATAGCGGGAGAGGGGGGTTACGAGCAGTACTTC.

This clonotype was observed a few times. V gene TRBV12-3 or TRBV12-4 combines with J gene TRBJ2-3; TRBD2 might be the D (5 bases). Trimming shortened V by 6 bases and J by 4 bases, and 20 bases separated the two germline ends. This CDR3 is built from 16 residues. CDR3 nucleotide sequence: TGTGCCAGCAGCGCAACGAGCCTAGCCGGGGCAGATACGCAGTATTTT. The encoded protein is CASSATSLAGADTQYF.

The chain recombines TRBV2 with TRBJ2-1; TRBD2 agrees at 7 bases. The V and J ends lost 8 bases and 4 bases, in that order; junction bases with no gene match: 8. Germline lookup yields CDR1 SNHLY and CDR2 FYNNEI. This CDR3 comprises 14 residues. CDR3 sequence: CASGRLAVYNEQFF. The CDR3 DNA reads TGTGCCAGCGGTCGGCTAGCGGTGTACAATGAGCAGTTCTTC.

This chain uses TRBV20-1 with TRBJ2-3; 11 nucleotides agree with TRBD2. The CDR3 totals 14 residues. Germline CDR1 DFQATT, CDR2 SNEGSKA (reference sequence). The V gene end was trimmed by 5 bases and the J gene end by 6 bases; junction bases not matched to a gene: 7. The CDR3 loop is CSAGTTSGTDTQYF. The CDR3 DNA sequence: TGCAGTGCTGGAACGACTAGCGGGACGGATACGCAGTATTTT.

Concerning this clonotype: Germline and junction disagree at one end, which may indicate a read error. This sequence joins TRBV25-1 and TRBJ2-3; 9 bases are shared with TRBD2. CDR3 length: 15 amino acids. Per the germline V gene, CDR1 is MGHDK and CDR2 is SYGVNS. The CDR3 nucleotides read TGCGCCAGCTCTCCTAGCGGGGAACACACAGATACGCAGTATTTT. Encoded protein: CASSPSGEHTDTQYF.

This clonotype has just a few counts. The chain is built from TRBV10-3 and TRBJ2-1, with a possible D match to TRBD2 (5 bases). Per the germline V gene, CDR1 is ENHRY and CDR2 is SYGVKD. Trimming removed 0 bases at V and 9 bases at J, with 12 bases between. The length of the CDR3 is 14 residues. The CDR3 DNA is TGTGCCATCAGTGAGTCTGTGGGAGAGGTTGAGCAGTTCTTC. It translates to CAISESVGEVEQFF.

In its sample, this clonotype was seen a few times. The chain joins TRBV20-1 to TRBJ2-5; 8 bases line up with TRBD2. Per germline, CDR1 DFQATT and CDR2 SNEGSKA (reference sequence). This CDR3 is built from 12 residues. With 3 bases clipped from V and 5 bases from J, the junction kept 2 bases outside the gene matches. The CDR3 DNA follows: TGCAGTGCTAGTAGCGGGAAGGAGACCCAGTACTTC. The encoded protein is CSASSGKETQYF.

Comment on this clonotype: A read error is possible here, since a much larger clone lies one base away. J is TRBJ2-4 and V is TRBV7-9; 7 bases match TRBD1. The CDR3 spans 14 residues. Germline-derived CDR1 and CDR2 are SEHNR and FQNEAQ (reference sequence). For the CDR3, the DNA is TGTGCCGGCAGCTTAAGAGGGGGCAGAGGGGAGCAGTACTTC. This sequence encodes CAGSLRGGRGEQYF.

In this sample, this clonotype turned up a few times. The rearrangement uses TRBV2 and TRBJ2-3; D is possibly TRBD2 (5 bases). Trimming pared 5 bases from V and 3 bases from J, leaving 12 bases between. The germline gives CDR1 SNHLY, CDR2 FYNNEI. CDR3 length equals 14 residues. CDR3 loop: CASSSRVGTDTQYF. The CDR3 bases are TGTGCCAGCAGTTCGAGGGTTGGTACAGATACGCAGTATTTT. The full variable domain, its missing parts supplied by reference TRBV2 and TRBJ2-3, is EPEVTQTPSHQVTQMGQEVILRCVPISNHLYFYWYRQILGQKVEFLVSFYNNEISEKSEIFDDQFSVERPDGSNFTLKIRSTKLEDSAMYFCASSSRVGTDTQYFGPGTRLTVL.

The V gene is TRBV4-1, the J gene TRBJ2-7; 13 nucleotides agree with TRBD2. In germline, CDR1 is MGHRA, CDR2 YSYEKL. CDR3 length equals 16 residues. Germline trimming cut 0 bases from V and 3 bases from J; bases unmatched to any gene: 2. CDR3 loop: CASSQDRTSGSYEQYF. The CDR3 DNA reads as TGCGCCAGCAGCCAAGATCGGACTAGCGGGAGCTACGAGCAGTACTTC.

This chain joins TRBV28 and TRBJ2-5; 12 bases agree with TRBD2. Germline CDR1 MDHEN, CDR2 SYDVKM. V was pared by 6 bases and J by 4 bases, with 6 bases of the junction left unmatched. This CDR3 region has 15 residues. CDR3 coding DNA: TGTGCCAGCAGGCTGACTAGCGGGAGCTCAGAGACCCAGTACTTC. It encodes CASRLTSGSSETQYF.

V and J are TRBV4-1 and TRBJ2-1, with TRBD1 matching over 9 bases. Germline V gene lookup returns CDR1 MGHRA and CDR2 YSYEKL. There are 18 residues in the CDR3. V lost 0 bases to trimming and J lost 2 bases; unmatched junction nucleotides: 8. In DNA form, the CDR3 reads TGCGCCAGCAGCCAAGAAATATGGACAGGGGTGCCCTACAATGAGCAGTTCTTC. It specifies CASSQEIWTGVPYNEQFF.

This sequence joins TRBV6-5 and TRBJ1-1; 7 positions match TRBD1. After removal of 8 bases from V and 4 bases from J, the junction contained 7 bases not matched to a gene. Germline V CDR1 and CDR2: MNHEY, SVGAGI. This CDR3 has 13 residues. CDR3 sequence: CASGEGATTEAFF. The CDR3 DNA reads TGTGCCAGCGGAGAGGGGGCGACCACTGAAGCTTTCTTT.

The chain recombines TRBV2 with TRBJ1-2; D is unclear. The CDR3 runs to 13 residues. The ends were cut back, 1 base at V and 4 bases at J, with 7 bases in the middle. CDR1 and CDR2 from the germline V gene are SNHLY and FYNNEI. The CDR3 protein is CASSEGQPYGYTF. DNA of the CDR3: TGTGCCAGCAGTGAAGGCCAACCCTATGGCTACACCTTC.

V gene TRBV7-9 combines with J gene TRBJ2-1; 13 bases map to TRBD2. Trimming removed 3 bases from V and 1 base from J; junction bases left unmatched: 12. The CDR3 length is 20 residues. CDR1 SEHNR and CDR2 FQNEAQ come from the germline V gene (reference sequence). The CDR3 loop reads CASSFQPGLAGYGSYNEQFF. Written as DNA, the CDR3 is TGTGCCAGCAGCTTCCAACCGGGACTAGCGGGATACGGGTCCTACAATGAGCAGTTCTTC.

CDR3 bases: TGTGCCAGCAGCTTAGATTCGGGGACTAGCGGGAATTACGAGCAGTACTTC. It codes for CASSLDSGTSGNYEQYF. The chain links TRBV11-2 to TRBJ2-7, with 13 bases lining up with TRBD2. Per germline, CDR1 SGHAT and CDR2 FQNNGV. V lost 0 bases to trimming and J lost 4 bases; unmatched junction nucleotides: 6. The CDR3 totals 17 residues.

V gene TRBV11-2 combines with J gene TRBJ2-7, with a weak D call TRBD1 (6 bases). Germline V gene data show CDR1 as SGHAT and CDR2 as FQNNGV. There are 13 residues in the CDR3. V lost 4 bases and J 6 bases, leaving 13 bases between the germline ends. The chain's CDR3 is CASSSASGAEQYF. The CDR3 bases are TGTGCCAGCAGCTCAGCTTCAGGGGCCGAGCAGTACTTC. Full variable domain (outside the CDR3, taken from reference TRBV11-2 and TRBJ2-7): EAGVAQSPRYKIIEKRQSVAFWCNPISGHATLYWYQQILGQGPKLLIQFQNNGVVDDSQLPKDRFSAERLKGVDSTLKIQPAKLEDSAVYLCASSSASGAEQYFGPGTRLTVT.

This clonotype appeared a single time. CDR3 DNA sequence: TGTGCCAGCTCACCACAAGGGGAAAGTAGTTCACCCCTCCACTTT. Residues: CASSPQGESSSPLHF. The rearrangement joins TRBV18 to TRBJ1-6; TRBD1 is a possible D gene (5 bases). The CDR3 is 15 residues long. V was clipped by 1 base and J by 9 bases, with 13 bases between them. Germline V gene data show CDR1 as KGHSH and CDR2 as LQKENI.